These T cell receptor beta chains were read from a single sample in a study of cytomegalovirus exposure and HLA in healthy donors. Method: immunoSEQ multiplex PCR; TCRdb's copy keeps in-frame clones and lacks some. The repertoire holds about 130,000 clones, 83% seen once, with 0.95% to 1.5% in the top ten. The specimen was PBMCs. The receptor set was obtained from a girl aged 2 to 9 in good health and CMV-seronegative. Each CDR3 is given with its conserved first and last residue. A D gene is named only where the DNA matches it firmly. Clone size is stated in some rows and not others, as once, few, many or a class when expanded.

j_call v_call d_call clone_size cdr3_aa cdr3_nt
TRBJ2-7 TRBV4-2 - - CASSQEIRIYEQYF TGTGCCAGCAGCCAAGAGATTCGAATCTACGAGCAGTACTTC
TRBJ1-4 TRBV7-7 - few CASRIRLARRTGNEKLFF TGTGCTAGCAGGATCCGACTCGCTAGACGAACAGGTAATGAAAAACTGTTTTTT
TRBJ1-2 TRBV6-5 - - CASSLRDTNSYTF TGTGCCAGCAGCCTCCGGGACACTAATAGCTACACCTTC
TRBJ2-5 TRBV4-2 TRBD2 - CASSQDWPLQRPSGRSGETQYF TGTGCCAGCAGCCAAGATTGGCCTTTGCAAAGGCCTAGCGGGAGATCGGGAGAGACCCAGTACTTC
TRBJ2-5 TRBV5-6 - - CASSPAAGETQYF TGTGCCAGCAGCCCGGCGGCGGGGGAGACCCAGTACTTC
TRBJ2-1 TRBV6-1 TRBD2 - CASSELAGGYNEQFF TGTGCCAGCAGTGAACTAGCGGGAGGGTACAATGAGCAGTTCTTC
TRBJ2-7 TRBV7-2 TRBD2 - CASSAPGLAGVEQYF TGTGCCAGCAGCGCACCGGGACTAGCGGGAGTCGAGCAGTACTTC
TRBJ1-5 TRBV7-2 - - CASSKLPGSDQPQHF TGTGCCAGCAGCAAACTTCCGGGATCGGATCAGCCCCAGCATTTT
TRBJ1-6 TRBV5-1 TRBD1 - CASSLVTGGDNSPLHF TGCGCCAGCAGCTTGGTAACAGGGGGCGATAATTCACCCCTCCACTTT
TRBJ2-5 TRBV6-1 TRBD1 - CASGDSWYQETQYF TGTGCCAGCGGGGACAGTTGGTACCAAGAGACCCAGTACTTC
TRBJ2-1 TRBV19 - - CATTGPYMESRFF TGTGCCACCACAGGACCCTATATGGAATCTCGGTTCTTC
TRBJ1-1 TRBV6-6 TRBD1 - CASSHRGQWTEAFF TGTGCCAGCAGTCACAGGGGGCAATGGACTGAAGCTTTCTTT
TRBJ1-2 TRBV9 TRBD1 - CASSTRADRDYGYTF TGTGCCAGCAGCACCCGAGCCGACAGGGACTATGGCTACACCTTC
TRBJ2-3 TRBV7-9 - - CASSSFEGYTQYF TGTGCGAGCAGCTCCTTCGAGGGATATACGCAGTATTTT
TRBJ2-7 TRBV7-3 TRBD2 once CASSASDWPNPTSGNYEQYF TGTGCCAGCAGCGCCTCAGACTGGCCAAATCCGACTAGCGGGAACTACGAGCAGTACTTC
TRBJ1-2 TRBV30 TRBD1 - CAWARDRGLGGYTF TGTGCCTGGGCCCGGGACAGGGGATTGGGGGGCTACACCTTC
TRBJ2-1 TRBV4-1 - once CASSQGHRGGEQFF TGCGCCAGCAGCCAAGGTCATAGGGGGGGGGAGCAGTTCTTC
TRBJ1-2 TRBV13 TRBD1 once CASSLRDRVDGYTF TGTGCCAGCAGCCTCCGGGACAGGGTGGATGGCTACACCTTC
TRBJ2-3 TRBV2 TRBD2 - CASSAHGLAGGLDTQYF TGTGCCAGCAGTGCCCATGGACTAGCGGGGGGGCTCGATACGCAGTATTTT
TRBJ2-7 TRBV10-3 - - CAISELSPSYEQYF TGTGCCATCAGTGAGTTATCCCCCTCCTACGAGCAGTACTTC
TRBJ1-6 TRBV5-1 TRBD1 - CASSLAGGGNSPLHF TGCGCCAGCAGCTTGGCAGGGGGCGGTAATTCACCCCTCCACTTT
TRBJ2-7 TRBV19 - - CASSATATGRRYGSYEQYF TGTGCCAGTAGTGCAACTGCTACAGGCCGCCGTTATGGGTCCTACGAGCAGTACTTC
TRBJ2-2 TRBV28 - - CASSLGRTNTGELFF TGTGCCAGCAGCCTTGGGAGAACGAACACCGGGGAGCTGTTTTTT
TRBJ2-1 TRBV19 TRBD1 many CASSRTGETYNEQFF TGTGCCAGTAGCCGGACAGGGGAAACCTACAATGAGCAGTTCTTC
TRBJ1-5 TRBV6-6 TRBD1 - CASSRQGGQPQHF TGTGCCAGCAGTAGACAGGGGGGTCAGCCCCAGCATTTT